Shown below are 18 T cell receptor beta chains from a single sample sequenced in a study of OX40 agonist ivuxolimab in advanced cancers. Clones were read by immunoSEQ multiplex PCR, and TCRdb kept only the in-frame ones, dropping some. The table lists some 59,000 clones, 87% of them singletons. Material: CD4+ or CD8+ T cells sorted from blood, obtained in a trial of the OX40 agonist ivuxolimab. These receptors all stem from an adult with an advanced solid tumor such as melanoma, head and neck, liver or kidney cancer.

The chain links TRBV25-1 to TRBJ2-2; D is undetermined. Germline CDR1 is MGHDK and CDR2 is SYGVNS. The CDR3 totals 14 residues. Trimming removed 5 bases at V and 2 bases at J, with 9 bases between. The DNA of the CDR3 is TGTGCCAGCAGTTTGACGGTTAACACCGGGGAGCTGTTTTTT. Protein: CASSLTVNTGELFF.

The chain uses TRBV28 and TRBJ2-2; 10 nucleotides line up with TRBD1. Germline V lookup: CDR1 MDHEN, CDR2 SYDVKM. The CDR3 runs 16 residues. The V segment lost 4 bases and the J segment 4 bases; nucleotides outside the gene matches: 6. In nucleotides, the CDR3 is TGTGCCAGCAGTTCCCGGGACAGGGGTTTCACCGGGGAGCTGTTTTTT. Translation gives CASSSRDRGFTGELFF.

The chain is built from TRBV2 and TRBJ2-2; maybe TRBD1 (5 bases). The CDR3 has 14 residues. V lost 3 bases, J lost 8 bases, and 13 bases lay in between. Germline V lookup: CDR1 SNHLY, CDR2 FYNNEI. CDR3 sequence (DNA): TGTGCCAGCAGTGATTCCAGGGCCGGTGGGGAGCTGTTTTTT. Its translation: CASSDSRAGGELFF.

This chain connects TRBV19 to TRBJ1-1; D is unresolved. The germline V gene encodes CDR1 LNHDA and CDR2 SQIVND (reference sequence). V was cut by 0 bases and J by 1 base, with 12 bases left in between. This CDR3 spans 16 amino acids. The CDR3 here is CASSIDTAAGNTEAFF. CDR3 bases: TGTGCCAGTAGTATAGATACAGCCGCGGGGAACACTGAAGCTTTCTTT.

The chain uses TRBV27 and TRBJ1-4; D gene uncertain. CDR1 is MNHEY and CDR2 is SMNVEV in the germline V gene (reference sequence). V was pared by 4 bases and J by 7 bases, with 13 bases between. This CDR3 has 14 residues. CDR3 amino acids: CASSSWGVSEKLFF. The CDR3 bases are TGTGCCAGCAGTTCGTGGGGAGTGAGTGAAAAACTGTTTTTT.

The chain uses TRBV5-1 and TRBJ2-1; either TRBD1 or TRBD2 may supply D (6 bases each). The V gene's germline CDR1 is SGHRS and CDR2 YFSETQ. This CDR3 region has 14 residues. V dropped 7 bases and J dropped 4 bases, with 15 bases sitting between them. The CDR3 region has the DNA TGCGCCAGCCGTGCGGGACACGAATACAATGAGCAGTTCTTC. Protein: CASRAGHEYNEQFF.

J is TRBJ2-1 and V is TRBV6-5, with a possible D match to TRBD1 (6 bases). This CDR3 is built from 15 residues. The ends were cut back, 2 bases at V and 6 bases at J, with 14 bases in the middle. Germline V gene lookup returns CDR1 MNHEY and CDR2 SVGAGI. This chain's CDR3 is CASSYQGHRGNEQFF. The CDR3 coding sequence is TGTGCCAGCAGTTACCAGGGACACCGGGGCAATGAGCAGTTCTTC.

The chain uses TRBV9 and TRBJ2-5, with a possible D match to TRBD2 (5 bases). This CDR3 has 14 amino acids. Germline V gene sequence: CDR1 SGDLS, CDR2 YYNGEE. V lost 4 bases, J lost 1 base, and 11 bases lay in between. CDR3 protein: CASSPGVSQETQYF. CDR3 DNA sequence: TGTGCCAGCAGCCCCGGGGTCAGCCAAGAGACCCAGTACTTC. The whole variable domain, remainder taken from reference TRBV9 and TRBJ2-5, is DSGVTQTPKHLITATGQRVTLRCSPRSGDLSVYWYQQSLDQGLQFLIQYYNGEERAKGNILERFSAQQFPDLHSELNLSSLELGDSALYFCASSPGVSQETQYFGPGTRLLVL.

V is TRBV7-9 and J is TRBJ1-1; D is unresolved. Looked up from germline, CDR1 is SEHNR and CDR2 is FQNEAQ (reference sequence). V lost 4 bases to trimming and J lost 1 base, with 10 bases between them. The CDR3 covers 14 residues. CDR3 loop: CASSSARGNTEAFF. Written as DNA, the CDR3 is TGTGCCAGCAGCTCCGCTCGGGGGAACACTGAAGCTTTCTTT.

The chain has TRBV7-9 and TRBJ2-1; 8 nucleotides match TRBD2. The CDR3 spans 17 residues. Germline trimming cut 1 base from V and 1 base from J; bases unmatched to any gene: 6. From germline, CDR1 is SEHNR and CDR2 FQNEAQ (reference sequence). The CDR3 nucleotides are TGTGCCAGCAGCTTAGGTCCCGCGGGAGGTTCCTACAATGAGCAGTTCTTC. It is translated as CASSLGPAGGSYNEQFF.

The rearrangement uses TRBV7-2 and TRBJ2-1; D not resolved. This CDR3 is built from 14 residues. Germline values: CDR1 SGHTA, CDR2 FQGNSA. V lost 1 base and J 10 bases, leaving 14 bases between the germline ends. The CDR3 DNA is TGTGCCAGCAGCTTAGGGAACAGTAGAAGGGAGCAGTTCTTC. It specifies CASSLGNSRREQFF.

Here the CDR3 reads CASSPEGNQPQHF. The DNA of the CDR3 is TGCGCCAGCAGCCCGGAGGGCAATCAGCCCCAGCATTTT. The V and J genes are TRBV5-1 and TRBJ1-5, with unresolved D. Between the trimmed V and J ends, which lost 4 bases and 2 bases, there was a span of 7 bases. This CDR3 region has 13 residues. Looked up from germline, CDR1 is SGHRS and CDR2 is YFSETQ.

This clone appeared a few times. Other nucleotide sequences in the sample specify the same CDR3. V gene TRBV19 combines with J gene TRBJ2-4, with D maybe TRBD1 (5 bases). V was trimmed by 4 bases and J by 1 base, leaving 11 bases between them. Germline CDR1 is LNHDA and CDR2 is SQIVND (reference sequence). The CDR3 sequence is 15 residues long. CDR3 region: CASSTQGTAKNIQYF. The CDR3 nucleotides read TGTGCCAGTAGTACTCAGGGTACCGCCAAAAACATTCAGTACTTC.

The chain uses TRBV19 and TRBJ1-2, with D maybe TRBD1 (5 bases). The CDR3 is made up of 14 amino acids. Trimming left V 4 bases short and J 5 bases short, with 14 bases between. CDR1 and CDR2 from the germline V gene are LNHDA and SQIVND (reference sequence). CDR3 nucleotide sequence: TGTGCCAGTAGTACGGCCGGGACGTCGTATGGCTACACCTTC. Its protein is CASSTAGTSYGYTF.

The V call is TRBV6-6, the J call TRBJ1-2; D is possibly TRBD1 (6 bases). The CDR3 runs to 15 residues. Per germline, CDR1 MNHNY and CDR2 SVGAGI (reference sequence). The ends were cut back, 5 bases at V and 4 bases at J, with 17 bases in the middle. The DNA for the CDR3 is TGTGCCAGCAGTCCAGACAGGCTAACACGCTATGGCTACACCTTC. Its protein product is CASSPDRLTRYGYTF.

The rearrangement links TRBV5-1 to TRBJ2-7; D is perhaps TRBD2 (6 bases). Germline CDR1 and CDR2: SGHRS and YFSETQ. The CDR3 is 15 residues long. With 1 base removed from V and 0 bases from J, the gap between germline ends came to 11 bases. This chain's CDR3 is CASSLREWGSYEQYF. CDR3 in DNA: TGCGCCAGCAGCTTGCGGGAGTGGGGCTCCTACGAGCAGTACTTC. Complete variable domain (other parts from reference TRBV5-1 and TRBJ2-7): KAGVTQTPRYLIKTRGQQVTLSCSPISGHRSVSWYQQTPGQGLQFLFEYFSETQRNKGNFPGRFSGRQFSNSRSEMNVSTLELGDSALYLCASSLREWGSYEQYFGPGTRLTVT.

The chain is built from TRBV18 and TRBJ1-2; D may be TRBD1 (5 bases). Germline assignment: CDR1 KGHSH and CDR2 LQKENI. V was pared by 1 base and J by 6 bases, with 6 bases between. There are 12 residues in the CDR3. The CDR3 nucleotides are TGTGCCAGCTCACCACTGGGGGATGGCTACACCTTC. Protein sequence: CASSPLGDGYTF.

A single count supports this clone. The V and J genes are TRBV28 and TRBJ2-5; D gene uncertain. The CDR3 is 11 residues long. CDR1 is MDHEN and CDR2 is SYDVKM in the germline V gene. Deletions cut 4 bases from V and 1 base from J, with 1 base between. The DNA for the CDR3 is TGTGCCAGCAGTTCCCAAGAGACCCAGTACTTC. It encodes CASSSQETQYF. The full variable domain, completed using reference TRBV28 and TRBJ2-5, is DVKVTQSSRYLVKRTGEKVFLECVQDMDHENMFWYRQDPGLGLRLIYFSYDVKMKEKGDIPEGYSVSREKKERFSLILESASTNQTSMYLCASSSQETQYFGPGTRLLVL.